The sequence of this TCR beta chain was determined in a study of cytomegalovirus exposure and HLA in healthy donors. The PCR was carried out with 60 Vbeta primers and 13 Jbeta primers. Original analysis: Later, tens of millions of unique TCR beta chains were counted in an analysis, and roughly 11 million of them were shared. Generated by immunoSEQ multiplex PCR, the TCRdb table keeps only in-frame clones and is missing some. That table is the source of V, J and clone size, and D and trimming were worked out from the DNA. Among about 160,000 clones listed, more than 70% were seen once. Germline CDR1 is SGHDT and CDR2 is YYEEEE. The CDR3 length is 14 residues.

The clonotype originates from a man aged 30-40 years in good health and CMV-seronegative. Material: PBMCs. The chain carries TRBV5-6 and TRBJ2-5; 7 nucleotides match TRBD2. The better agreement between TRBJ2-7 and the DNA end casts doubt on the J call. CDR3 in amino acids: CASSRTTGEGEQYF. CDR3 bases: TGTGCCAGCAGCCGGACGACCGGGGAGGGCGAGCAGTACTTC.